These T cell receptor beta chains were read from a single sample in a study of T cell responses to AZD1222 COVID-19 vaccine. TCRdb keeps only in-frame clones here, not all; method: immunoSEQ multiplex PCR. The sample holds approximately 180,000 clones, 80% to 90% seen once. Sequenced here: peripheral blood, sampled on day 0 of AZD1222 vaccination. These receptors were taken from an adult in good health. Each CDR3 is given with its conserved first and last residue. The order of the fields is CDR3 DNA, CDR3 protein, V gene, clone size, J gene, D gene. A D gene is named only where the DNA matches it firmly. Some rows mark clone size as missing; the rest say once, few, many or name a class of expanded clone.

cdr3_nt: TGTGCCAGCAGCCGTCCAGGGGATCCCTACAATGAGCAGTTCTTC
cdr3_aa: CASSRPGDPYNEQFF
v_call: TRBV3-1/TRBV3-2
clone_size: .
j_call: TRBJ2-1
d_call: .

cdr3_nt: TGTGCCAGCAGCGCTATTGGTAATAGCAATCAGCCCCAGCATTTT
cdr3_aa: CASSAIGNSNQPQHF
v_call: TRBV7-2
clone_size: .
j_call: TRBJ1-5
d_call: .

cdr3_nt: TGTGCCAGCAGTCCCCCCCGGGGTGAAAAACTGTTTTTT
cdr3_aa: CASSPPRGEKLFF
v_call: TRBV6-5
clone_size: .
j_call: TRBJ1-4
d_call: .

cdr3_nt: TGTGCCAGCAGTGGGGGGAGGGGGCTGAACACTGAAGCTTTCTTT
cdr3_aa: CASSGGRGLNTEAFF
v_call: TRBV25-1
clone_size: .
j_call: TRBJ1-1
d_call: TRBD1

cdr3_nt: TGTGCCAGCAGTCCGCGTCGGGGGATAGATGCCCGTCCACGCAATCAGCCCCAGCATTTT
cdr3_aa: CASSPRRGIDARPRNQPQHF
v_call: TRBV28
clone_size: .
j_call: TRBJ1-5
d_call: .

cdr3_nt: TGTGCCTGGACTGGGGGAGTAACTGAAGCTTTCTTT
cdr3_aa: CAWTGGVTEAFF
v_call: TRBV30
clone_size: .
j_call: TRBJ1-1
d_call: .

cdr3_nt: TGTGCCAGCTCAATGACCTCTATTATAGGAGGCTACACCTTC
cdr3_aa: CASSMTSIIGGYTF
v_call: TRBV18
clone_size: .
j_call: TRBJ1-2
d_call: .

cdr3_nt: TGTGCCAGCCTGTTGGACACCATATATTTT
cdr3_aa: CASLLDTIYF
v_call: TRBV6-6
clone_size: once
j_call: TRBJ1-3
d_call: .

cdr3_nt: TGTGCCAGCAGCTCGGGACAGACAATTGATGGAACTAATGAAAAACTGTTTTTT
cdr3_aa: CASSSGQTIDGTNEKLFF
v_call: TRBV7-9
clone_size: .
j_call: TRBJ1-4
d_call: TRBD1

cdr3_nt: TGTGCCAGCAGTTATTCGGCCAGGGTGGGGGGAAACACCATATATTTT
cdr3_aa: CASSYSARVGGNTIYF
v_call: TRBV6-9
clone_size: .
j_call: TRBJ1-3
d_call: .

cdr3_nt: TGTGCCAGCAGTGACGTAGGGGACAGCTATGGCTACACCTTC
cdr3_aa: CASSDVGDSYGYTF
v_call: TRBV6-1
clone_size: .
j_call: TRBJ1-2
d_call: TRBD1

cdr3_nt: TGTGCCAGCAGTGAAAGGCAGGGGAGGGAGCCCCAGCATTTT
cdr3_aa: CASSERQGREPQHF
v_call: TRBV6-1
clone_size: .
j_call: TRBJ1-5
d_call: .

cdr3_nt: TGTGCCAGCAGCTCCGCCCCAAGGACAGGGGCGGGTGATACGCAGTATTTT
cdr3_aa: CASSSAPRTGAGDTQYF
v_call: TRBV5-4
clone_size: .
j_call: TRBJ2-3
d_call: TRBD1

cdr3_nt: TGCGCCAGCAGCCTGGACAGGGAGGTGAGCTATGGCTACACCTTC
cdr3_aa: CASSLDREVSYGYTF
v_call: TRBV5-1
clone_size: .
j_call: TRBJ1-2
d_call: TRBD1

cdr3_nt: TGCGCCAGCAGGTCGGACAGGGGGCATCAGCCCCAGCATTTT
cdr3_aa: CASRSDRGHQPQHF
v_call: TRBV4-1
clone_size: .
j_call: TRBJ1-5
d_call: TRBD1

cdr3_nt: TGTGCCAGCAGTGACCGGGACAACACTGAAGCTTTCTTT
cdr3_aa: CASSDRDNTEAFF
v_call: TRBV6-4
clone_size: .
j_call: TRBJ1-1
d_call: .

cdr3_nt: TGTGCCAGCAGCATGGACGGAACGGGAATTTTGAGCAATCAGCCCCAGCATTTT
cdr3_aa: CASSMDGTGILSNQPQHF
v_call: TRBV21-1
clone_size: .
j_call: TRBJ1-5
d_call: .

cdr3_nt: TGTGCCAGCAGTCAACAAGAGACCCAGTACTTC
cdr3_aa: CASSQQETQYF
v_call: TRBV3-1/TRBV3-2
clone_size: .
j_call: TRBJ2-5
d_call: .

cdr3_nt: TGTGCCTGGAATAACGGGGTTGTGAACACTGAAGCTTTCTTT
cdr3_aa: CAWNNGVVNTEAFF
v_call: TRBV30
clone_size: .
j_call: TRBJ1-1
d_call: .

cdr3_nt: TGTGCCAGCAGTTTATATGCCCCGAACAAAGCTCAGCCCCAGCATTTT
cdr3_aa: CASSLYAPNKAQPQHF
v_call: TRBV28
clone_size: once
j_call: TRBJ1-5
d_call: .

cdr3_nt: TGTGCCAGCAGCGGACGTCGCGGGGAAGAGAGGGAGCAGTACTTC
cdr3_aa: CASSGRRGEEREQYF
v_call: TRBV27
clone_size: .
j_call: TRBJ2-7
d_call: .

cdr3_nt: TGTGCCAGCAGCCCCGGGGTCTCAGCGGGGTCACCCCTCCACTTT
cdr3_aa: CASSPGVSAGSPLHF
v_call: TRBV5-4
clone_size: .
j_call: TRBJ1-6
d_call: .

cdr3_nt: TGTGCCAGCAGCCAGACGACAGCGCCTATGAACACTGAAGCTTTCTTT
cdr3_aa: CASSQTTAPMNTEAFF
v_call: TRBV11-3
clone_size: few
j_call: TRBJ1-1
d_call: .

cdr3_nt: TGTGCCAGTAGTATAACGCTTTTCTATGGCTACACCTTC
cdr3_aa: CASSITLFYGYTF
v_call: TRBV19
clone_size: .
j_call: TRBJ1-2
d_call: .

cdr3_nt: TGTGCCAGCAGCATTACCTACGAGCAGTACTTC
cdr3_aa: CASSITYEQYF
v_call: TRBV21-1
clone_size: .
j_call: TRBJ2-7
d_call: .

cdr3_nt: TGTGCCAGCAGTACAACGACAGGCTATGGCTACACCTTC
cdr3_aa: CASSTTTGYGYTF
v_call: TRBV6-5
clone_size: .
j_call: TRBJ1-2
d_call: .

cdr3_nt: TGCGCCAGCAGCTTGGCGGGAGGGATTAACACTGAAGCTTTCTTT
cdr3_aa: CASSLAGGINTEAFF
v_call: TRBV5-1
clone_size: .
j_call: TRBJ1-1
d_call: .

cdr3_nt: TGTGCCAGCAGCCCAAATGGCTACACCTTC
cdr3_aa: CASSPNGYTF
v_call: TRBV16
clone_size: few
j_call: TRBJ1-2
d_call: .

cdr3_nt: TGTGCCTGGGGTCGGATCGGGGGCCCCGGGGAGCTGTTTTTT
cdr3_aa: CAWGRIGGPGELFF
v_call: TRBV30
clone_size: .
j_call: TRBJ2-2
d_call: .

cdr3_nt: TGCGCCAGCAGCCAAGACCCCGGGGACTTCTCCCTCCACTTT
cdr3_aa: CASSQDPGDFSLHF
v_call: TRBV4-3
clone_size: .
j_call: TRBJ1-6
d_call: .

cdr3_nt: TGCAGCGTTGAAAAGGCAATTGGGCACAACGTCCTGACTTTC
cdr3_aa: CSVEKAIGHNVLTF
v_call: TRBV29-1
clone_size: once
j_call: TRBJ2-6
d_call: .

cdr3_nt: TGTGCCAGCAGTTTATCCACAGGGGAGGGCACTGAAGCTTTCTTT
cdr3_aa: CASSLSTGEGTEAFF
v_call: TRBV28
clone_size: .
j_call: TRBJ1-1
d_call: TRBD1

cdr3_nt: TGTGCCAGCAGCTTACCAGTGATAGGAAACACCATATATTTT
cdr3_aa: CASSLPVIGNTIYF
v_call: TRBV7-8
clone_size: few
j_call: TRBJ1-3
d_call: .